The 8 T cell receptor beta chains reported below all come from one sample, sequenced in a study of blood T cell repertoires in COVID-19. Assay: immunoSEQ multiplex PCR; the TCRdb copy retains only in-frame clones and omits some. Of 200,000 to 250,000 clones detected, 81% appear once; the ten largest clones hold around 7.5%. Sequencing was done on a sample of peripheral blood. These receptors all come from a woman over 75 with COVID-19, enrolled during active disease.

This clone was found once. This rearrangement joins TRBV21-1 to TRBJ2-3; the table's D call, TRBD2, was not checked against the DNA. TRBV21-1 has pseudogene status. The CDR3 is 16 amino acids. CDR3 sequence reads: CASSKEVRGGTDTQYF. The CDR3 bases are TGTGCCAGCAGCAAAGAAGTACGGGGGGGGACAGATACGCAGTATTTT.

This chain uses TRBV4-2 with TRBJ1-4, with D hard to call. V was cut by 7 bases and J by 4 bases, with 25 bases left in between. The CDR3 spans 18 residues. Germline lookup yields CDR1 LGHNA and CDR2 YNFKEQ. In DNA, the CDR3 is TGTGCCAGCACCCCCGGGAGGGCGACCTTTGCTGGTAATGAAAAACTGTTTTTT. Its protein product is CASTPGRATFAGNEKLFF.

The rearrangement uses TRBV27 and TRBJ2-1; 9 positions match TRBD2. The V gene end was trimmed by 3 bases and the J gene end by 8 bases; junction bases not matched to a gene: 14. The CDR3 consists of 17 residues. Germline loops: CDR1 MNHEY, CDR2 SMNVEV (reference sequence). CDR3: CASSFRPGLARRHEQFF. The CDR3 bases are TGTGCCAGCAGTTTTCGACCGGGACTAGCACGAAGACATGAGCAGTTCTTC.

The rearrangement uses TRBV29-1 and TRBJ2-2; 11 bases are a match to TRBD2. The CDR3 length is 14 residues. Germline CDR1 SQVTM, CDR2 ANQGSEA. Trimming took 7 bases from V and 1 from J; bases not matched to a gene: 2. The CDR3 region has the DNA TGCAGCGGACTAGCGGGATTGAACACCGGGGAGCTGTTTTTT. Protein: CSGLAGLNTGELFF.

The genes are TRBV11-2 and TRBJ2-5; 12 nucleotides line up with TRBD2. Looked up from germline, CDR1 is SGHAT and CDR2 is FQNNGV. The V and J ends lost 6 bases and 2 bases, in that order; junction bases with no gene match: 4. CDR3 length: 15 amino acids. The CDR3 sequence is CASSLGLAGQETQYF. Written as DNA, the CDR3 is TGTGCCAGCAGTCTAGGACTAGCGGGACAAGAGACCCAGTACTTC. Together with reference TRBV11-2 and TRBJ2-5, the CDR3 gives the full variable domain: EAGVAQSPRYKIIEKRQSVAFWCNPISGHATLYWYQQILGQGPKLLIQFQNNGVVDDSQLPKDRFSAERLKGVDSTLKIQPAKLEDSAVYLCASSLGLAGQETQYFGPGTRLLVL.

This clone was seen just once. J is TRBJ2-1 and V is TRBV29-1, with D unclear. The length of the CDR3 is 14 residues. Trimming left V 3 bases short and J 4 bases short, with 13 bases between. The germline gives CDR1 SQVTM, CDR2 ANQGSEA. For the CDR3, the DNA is TGCAGCGTTGATGTTACACCGAAGTACAATGAGCAGTTCTTC. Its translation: CSVDVTPKYNEQFF.

CDR3 residues: CASSQGQARVQETQYF. In nucleotides, the CDR3 is TGTGCCAGCAGCCAAGGGCAGGCCCGCGTACAAGAGACCCAGTACTTC. The chain joins TRBV14 to TRBJ2-5; no clear D gene. This CDR3 has 16 amino acids. Germline V CDR1 and CDR2: SGHDN, FVKESK. The V end was cut by 1 base, the J end by 2 bases, with 14 bases between.

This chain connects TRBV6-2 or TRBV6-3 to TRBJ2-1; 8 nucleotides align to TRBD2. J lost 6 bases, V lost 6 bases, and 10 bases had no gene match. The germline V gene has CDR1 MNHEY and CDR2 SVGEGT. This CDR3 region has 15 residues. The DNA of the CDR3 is TGTGCCAGCAGCGTGGGCGGGGGGTACAGCAATGAGCAGTTCTTC. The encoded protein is CASSVGGGYSNEQFF.